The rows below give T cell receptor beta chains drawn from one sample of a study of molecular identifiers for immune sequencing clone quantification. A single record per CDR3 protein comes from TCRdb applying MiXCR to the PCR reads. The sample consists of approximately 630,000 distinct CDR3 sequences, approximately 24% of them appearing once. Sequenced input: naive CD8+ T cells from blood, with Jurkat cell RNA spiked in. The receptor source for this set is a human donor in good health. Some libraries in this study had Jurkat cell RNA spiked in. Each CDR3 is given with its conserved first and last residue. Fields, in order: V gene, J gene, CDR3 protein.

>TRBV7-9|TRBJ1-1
CASSRINRDRDTEAFF
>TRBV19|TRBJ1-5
CASSITGRRQPQHF
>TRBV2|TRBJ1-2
CASVPYTGVLNYGYTF
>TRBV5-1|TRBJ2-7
CASSPGLFYEQYF
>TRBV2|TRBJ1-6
CAREGGRNSPLHF
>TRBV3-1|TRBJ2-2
CASSQGGLSGELFF
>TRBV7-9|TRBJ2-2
CAILGTGELFF
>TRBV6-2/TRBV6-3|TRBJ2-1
CASTGGHYNEQFF
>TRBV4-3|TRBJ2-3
CASSRNSYTDTQYF
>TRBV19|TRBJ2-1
CASSIGTGVYNEQFF
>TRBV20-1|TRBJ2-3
CSARDPPRPSRDGVGSTDTQYF
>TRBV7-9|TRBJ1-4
CASSRIPGGGNEKLFF
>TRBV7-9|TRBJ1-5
CASSPSGGYQPQHF
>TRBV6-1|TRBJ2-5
CASRETAQETQYF
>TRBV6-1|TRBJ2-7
CASSWNTGGYEQYF
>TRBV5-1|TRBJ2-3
CASSMTSGSGTDTQYF
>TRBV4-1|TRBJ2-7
CASSQRQGSYEQYF
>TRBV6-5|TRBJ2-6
CASNTRRGGANVLTF
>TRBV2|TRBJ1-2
CASSEGTRYYGYTF
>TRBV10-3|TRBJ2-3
CAISESMSPYLSTDTQYF
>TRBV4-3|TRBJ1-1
CASSQDRYSLNTEAFF
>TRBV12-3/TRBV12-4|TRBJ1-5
CASRPTRDRLRNQPQHF
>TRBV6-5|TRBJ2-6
CASTWGMIGVANSGANVLTF
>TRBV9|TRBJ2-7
CASSAWSEGFEQYF
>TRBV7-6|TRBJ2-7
CASSYRGTGTYEQYF
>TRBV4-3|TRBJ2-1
CASSQVNGLGFYNEQFF
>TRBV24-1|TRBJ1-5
CATSDTGAHGNQPQHF
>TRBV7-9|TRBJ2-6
CASSVPFSGSGFSGANVLTF
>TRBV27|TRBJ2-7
CASSTSGAYYEQYF
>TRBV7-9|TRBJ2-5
CASSNGGAEYQETLYF
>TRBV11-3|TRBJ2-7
CAGSTGPDEQYF
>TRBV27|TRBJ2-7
CASNPGGSSYEQYF
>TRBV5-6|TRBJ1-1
CASSLARDRRAEAFF
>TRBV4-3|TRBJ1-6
CASSQDSSYNSPLHF
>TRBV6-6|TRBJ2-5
CASSYSRTAEETQYF
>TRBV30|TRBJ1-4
CAWSPENEKLFF
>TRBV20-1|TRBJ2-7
CSARDPGLAGPYEQYF
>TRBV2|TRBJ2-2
CASSVSNTGELFF
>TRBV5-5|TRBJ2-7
CASSLAPGGYSYEQYF
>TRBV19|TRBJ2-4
CASSIASAKNIQYF
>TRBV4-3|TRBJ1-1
CASSHDLTPNTEAFF
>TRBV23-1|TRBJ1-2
CASIIGYTF
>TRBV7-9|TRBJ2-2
CASSLSRDGELFF
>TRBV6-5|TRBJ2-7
CASSYSMRQAYEQYF
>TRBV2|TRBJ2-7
CASSDRDTSYYEQYF
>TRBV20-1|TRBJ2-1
CSARGGSSYNEQFF
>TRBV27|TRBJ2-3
CASSQRADTQYF
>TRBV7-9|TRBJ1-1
CASSPGPWNTEAFF